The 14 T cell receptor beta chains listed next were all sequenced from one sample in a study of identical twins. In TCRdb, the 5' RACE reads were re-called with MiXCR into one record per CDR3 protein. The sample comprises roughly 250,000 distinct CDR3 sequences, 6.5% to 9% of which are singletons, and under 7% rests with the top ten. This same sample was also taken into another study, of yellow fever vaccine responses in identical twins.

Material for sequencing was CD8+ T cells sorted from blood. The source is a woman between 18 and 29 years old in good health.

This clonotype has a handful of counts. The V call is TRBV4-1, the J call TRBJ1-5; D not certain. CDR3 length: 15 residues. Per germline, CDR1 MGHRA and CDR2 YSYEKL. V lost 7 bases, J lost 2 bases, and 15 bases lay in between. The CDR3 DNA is TGCGCCAGCACAGACGCCGCAAGGGGCAATCAGCCCCAGCATTTT. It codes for CASTDAARGNQPQHF.

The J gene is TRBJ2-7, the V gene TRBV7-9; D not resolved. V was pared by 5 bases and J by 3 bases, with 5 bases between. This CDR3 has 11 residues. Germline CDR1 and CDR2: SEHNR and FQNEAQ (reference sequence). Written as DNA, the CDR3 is TGTGCCAGCAGCGGGAACTACGAGCAGTACGTC. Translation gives CASSGNYEQYV.

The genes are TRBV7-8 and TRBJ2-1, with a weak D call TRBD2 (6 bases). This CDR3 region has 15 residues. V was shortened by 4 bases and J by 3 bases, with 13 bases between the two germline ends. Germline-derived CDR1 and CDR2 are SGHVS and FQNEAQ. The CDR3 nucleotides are TGTGCCAGCAGCTGGGGACGGGAGAACTACAATGAGCAGTTCTTC. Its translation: CASSWGRENYNEQFF.

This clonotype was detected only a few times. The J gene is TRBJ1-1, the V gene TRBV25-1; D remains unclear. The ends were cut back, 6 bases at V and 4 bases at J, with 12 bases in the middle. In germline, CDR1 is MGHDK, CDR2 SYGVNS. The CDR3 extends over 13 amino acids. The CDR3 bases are TGTGCCAGCAGACCTAGCTCGGCCACTGAAGCTTTCTTT. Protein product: CASRPSSATEAFF.

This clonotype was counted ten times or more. The CDR3 reads CSVEGGLAGAYEQYF. DNA for the CDR3: TGCAGCGTTGAAGGGGGGTTAGCGGGAGCCTACGAGCAGTACTTC. This rearrangement joins TRBV29-1 to TRBJ2-7, with 9 bases aligning to TRBD2. The germline V gene has CDR1 SQVTM and CDR2 ANQGSEA. The CDR3 extends over 15 amino acids. V trimming: 1 base; J trimming: 2 bases; junction bases outside the gene matches: 6.

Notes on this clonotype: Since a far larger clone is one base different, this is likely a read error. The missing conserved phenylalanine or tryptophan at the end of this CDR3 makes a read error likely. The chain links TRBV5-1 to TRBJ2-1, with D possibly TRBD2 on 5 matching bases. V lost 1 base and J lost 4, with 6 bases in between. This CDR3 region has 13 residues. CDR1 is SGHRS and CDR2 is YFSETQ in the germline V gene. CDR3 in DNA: TGCGCCAGCAGCTTGACTAGTTACAATGAGCAGTTCTAC. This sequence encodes CASSLTSYNEQFY.

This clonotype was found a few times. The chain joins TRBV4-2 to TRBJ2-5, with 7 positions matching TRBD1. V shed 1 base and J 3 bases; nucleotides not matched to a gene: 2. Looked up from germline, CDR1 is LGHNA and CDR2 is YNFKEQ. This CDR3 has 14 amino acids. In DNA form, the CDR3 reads TGTGCCAGCAGCCAAGGGGGGACAGAAGAGACCCAGTACTTC. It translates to CASSQGGTEETQYF.

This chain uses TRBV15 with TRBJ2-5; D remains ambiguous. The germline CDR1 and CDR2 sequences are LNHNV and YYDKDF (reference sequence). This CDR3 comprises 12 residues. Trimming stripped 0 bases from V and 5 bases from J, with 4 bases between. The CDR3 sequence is CATSRDVETQYF. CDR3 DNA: TGTGCCACCAGCAGAGATGTGGAGACCCAGTACTTC.

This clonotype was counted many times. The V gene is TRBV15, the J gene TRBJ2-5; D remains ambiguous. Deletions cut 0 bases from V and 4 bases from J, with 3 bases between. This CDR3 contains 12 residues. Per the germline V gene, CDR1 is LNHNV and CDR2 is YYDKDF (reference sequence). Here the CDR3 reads CATSRDRETQYF. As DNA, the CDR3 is TGTGCCACCAGCAGAGATCGAGAGACCCAGTACTTC.

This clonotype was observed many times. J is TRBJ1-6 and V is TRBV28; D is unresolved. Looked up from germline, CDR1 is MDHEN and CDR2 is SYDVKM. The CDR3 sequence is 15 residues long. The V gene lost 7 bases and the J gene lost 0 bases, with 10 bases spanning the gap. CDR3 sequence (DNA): TGTGCCAGCACATCTCAGAGCTCCTATAATTCACCCCTCCACTTT. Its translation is CASTSQSSYNSPLHF.

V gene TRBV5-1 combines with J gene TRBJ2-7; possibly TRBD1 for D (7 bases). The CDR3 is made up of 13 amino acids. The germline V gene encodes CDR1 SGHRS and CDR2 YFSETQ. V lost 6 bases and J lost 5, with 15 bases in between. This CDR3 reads CASTSDREDEQYF. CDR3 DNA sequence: TGCGCCAGCACCTCCGACAGGGAGGACGAGCAGTACTTC.

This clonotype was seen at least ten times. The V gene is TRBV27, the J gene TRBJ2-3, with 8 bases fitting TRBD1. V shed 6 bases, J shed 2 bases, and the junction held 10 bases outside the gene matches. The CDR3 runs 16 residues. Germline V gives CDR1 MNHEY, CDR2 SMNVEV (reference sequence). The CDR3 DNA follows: TGTGCCAGCAGCGATCGGGACAGGTTTTACACAGATACGCAGTATTTT. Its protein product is CASSDRDRFYTDTQYF.

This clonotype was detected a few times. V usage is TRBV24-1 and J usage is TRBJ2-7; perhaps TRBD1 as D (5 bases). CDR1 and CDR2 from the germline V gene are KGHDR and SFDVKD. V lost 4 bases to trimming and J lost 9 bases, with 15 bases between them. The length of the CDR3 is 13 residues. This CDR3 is CATSDLGHLGQYF. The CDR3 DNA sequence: TGTGCCACCAGTGACTTAGGACATCTCGGGCAGTACTTC.

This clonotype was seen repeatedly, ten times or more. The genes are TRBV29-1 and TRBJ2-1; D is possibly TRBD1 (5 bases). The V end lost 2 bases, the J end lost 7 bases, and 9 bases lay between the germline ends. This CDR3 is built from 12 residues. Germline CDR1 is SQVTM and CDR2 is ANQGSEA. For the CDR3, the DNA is TGCAGCGTTGAACAGGGAACGAATGAGCAGTTCTTC. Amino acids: CSVEQGTNEQFF.